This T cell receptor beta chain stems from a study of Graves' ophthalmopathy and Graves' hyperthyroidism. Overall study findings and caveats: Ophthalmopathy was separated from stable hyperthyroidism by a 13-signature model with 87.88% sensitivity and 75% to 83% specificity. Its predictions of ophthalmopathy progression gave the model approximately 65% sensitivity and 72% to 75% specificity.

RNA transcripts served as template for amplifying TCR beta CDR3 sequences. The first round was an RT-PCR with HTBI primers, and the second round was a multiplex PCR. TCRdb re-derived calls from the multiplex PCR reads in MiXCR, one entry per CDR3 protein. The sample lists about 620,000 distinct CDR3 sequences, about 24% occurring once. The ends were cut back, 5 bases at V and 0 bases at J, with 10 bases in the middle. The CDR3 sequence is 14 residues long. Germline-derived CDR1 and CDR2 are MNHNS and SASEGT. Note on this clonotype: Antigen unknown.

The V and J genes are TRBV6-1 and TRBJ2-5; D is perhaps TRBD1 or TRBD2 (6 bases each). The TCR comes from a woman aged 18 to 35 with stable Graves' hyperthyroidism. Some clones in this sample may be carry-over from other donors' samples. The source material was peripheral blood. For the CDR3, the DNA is TGTGCCAGCAGTCCGGGGGCCCACCAAGAGACCCAGTACTTC. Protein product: CASSPGAHQETQYF.